This entry concerns a single T cell receptor (beta chain). The sample is drawn from a study of blood T cell repertoires in COVID-19. For the study at large: Samples representing acute and convalescent COVID-19 were sourced from the United States, Italy and Spain. PBMCs, B-cell-depleted T cells, or T cells were the source of the cDNA or gDNA that made up the material.

The CDR3 runs to 16 residues. The V end lost 4 bases, the J end lost 4 bases, and 16 bases lay between the germline ends. CDR1 is LGHNA and CDR2 is YNFKEQ in the germline V gene. How the authors handled the data: Cell counts per sample came from amplifying reference gene primers. TCRdb's copy holds only in-frame clones and misses some; the assay was immunoSEQ multiplex PCR. The V and J calls and the clone size are those of that table, but D and trimming were determined from the DNA. The sample shows more than 85,000 clones, 82% of them seen only once. The receptor was isolated from a woman aged 55-69 years with acute or convalescent COVID-19. The chain recombines TRBV4-2 with TRBJ2-2; D possibly corresponds to TRBD2 (5 bases). Material: peripheral blood. In DNA, the CDR3 is TGTGCCAGCAGCCCCGGACTCTCCCTGGGCACCGGGGAGCTGTTTTTT. It codes for CASSPGLSLGTGELFF.